Presented here are 32 T cell receptor beta chains from one specimen sequenced in a study of identical twins. MiXCR was run by TCRdb on the 5' RACE reads, yielding one entry per CDR3 protein. Of more than 1.5 million distinct CDR3 sequences in the sample, under 35% were seen once. The material sequenced was cord blood. These receptors were taken from a newborn girl in good health.

This clonotype was seen more than once but under ten times. V usage is TRBV7-2 and J usage is TRBJ2-7; D gene unclear. Germline CDR1 is SGHTA and CDR2 is FQGNSA. CDR3 length: 14 amino acids. V lost 2 bases, J lost 5 bases, and 13 bases lay in between. CDR3 bases: TGTGCCAGCAGCTTAATCATCGGCCCACACGAGCAGTACTTC. Protein sequence: CASSLIIGPHEQYF.

The rearrangement links TRBV29-1 to TRBJ2-1; D is possibly TRBD2 (6 bases). This CDR3 is 16 amino acids long. Per the germline V gene, CDR1 is SQVTM and CDR2 is ANQGSEA. V lost 3 bases and J lost 3, with 18 bases in between. The CDR3 spells CSVDNVGRDFYNEQFF. As DNA, the CDR3 is TGCAGCGTTGACAATGTAGGGCGGGACTTCTACAATGAGCAGTTCTTC.

This clonotype occurred a few times. This rearrangement joins TRBV29-1 to TRBJ2-7; TRBD2 matches 7 bases. This CDR3 has 17 residues. Germline-derived CDR1 and CDR2 are SQVTM and ANQGSEA. Germline trimming cut 1 base from V and 0 bases from J; bases unmatched to any gene: 12. As DNA, the CDR3 is TGCAGCGTTGAAGGTAACGTAGCGGGTCGAAGCTCCTACGAGCAGTACTTC. It encodes CSVEGNVAGRSSYEQYF.

This clonotype was counted only a few times. The chain links TRBV18 to TRBJ1-1, with 8 bases matching TRBD1. The junction had 11 bases not matched to a gene; V was cut back by 1 base and J by 4 bases. The length of the CDR3 is 17 residues. Germline V gene data show CDR1 as KGHSH and CDR2 as LQKENI. In DNA, the CDR3 is TGTGCCAGCTCACCACTCCGAGAGGTCAGGGGGCGCACTGAAGCTTTCTTT. Translating it yields CASSPLREVRGRTEAFF.

A few counts support this clonotype. The chain has TRBV12-3 or TRBV12-4 and TRBJ2-1, with D possibly TRBD2 on 7 matching bases. This CDR3 region has 14 residues. Trimming left V 3 bases short and J 8 bases short, with 14 bases between. The CDR3 reads CASSFGGATDEQFF. The CDR3, as DNA: TGTGCCAGCAGTTTTGGGGGGGCGACGGATGAGCAGTTCTTC.

This clonotype appeared a few times. The V and J genes are TRBV12-3 or TRBV12-4 and TRBJ2-3; D is undetermined. CDR3 length: 12 residues. V lost 5 bases and J lost 4, with 7 bases in between. CDR3 loop: CASSVMADTQYF. CDR3 bases: TGTGCCAGCAGTGTTATGGCAGATACGCAGTATTTT.

In this sample, this clonotype turned up a few times. The V call is TRBV5-8, the J call TRBJ2-7; perhaps TRBD2 as D (5 bases). V lost 2 bases, J lost 0 bases, and 9 bases lay in between. Germline V gene data show CDR1 as SGHTS and CDR2 as YDEGEE. This CDR3 contains 14 residues. In nucleotides, the CDR3 is TGTGCCAGCAGCTTCTGGGAGTCCTCCTACGAGCAGTACTTC. Protein sequence: CASSFWESSYEQYF.

This clonotype occurred a few times. This chain uses TRBV29-1 with TRBJ1-4; 9 nucleotides agree with TRBD1. Germline CDR1 reads SQVTM; CDR2 reads ANQGSEA. V was pared by 3 bases and J by 2 bases, with 1 base of the junction left unmatched. This CDR3 is 14 amino acids long. The CDR3 DNA follows: TGCAGCGTTGATGGGACAGGGACTAATGAAAAACTGTTTTTT. It yields the protein CSVDGTGTNEKLFF.

This clonotype has a handful of counts. The chain joins TRBV20-1 to TRBJ1-2; D perhaps matches TRBD1 (5 bases). CDR1 DFQATT and CDR2 SNEGSKA come from the germline V gene (reference sequence). With 6 bases removed from V and 0 bases from J, the gap between germline ends came to 11 bases. The CDR3 is 13 amino acids. The DNA for the CDR3 is TGCAGTGCCCCTCTGACAGCTAACTATGGCTACACCTTC. Amino acid sequence: CSAPLTANYGYTF.

J is TRBJ2-4 and V is TRBV7-2; D is undetermined. Germline lookup yields CDR1 SGHTA and CDR2 FQGNSA. CDR3 length: 16 amino acids. V gave up 5 bases and J gave up 0 bases, with 14 bases separating them. CDR3 sequence reads: CASSRGRFLAKNIQYF. The CDR3 bases are TGTGCCAGCAGCAGAGGACGGTTTCTAGCCAAAAACATTCAGTACTTC.

This clonotype was seen a few times. The chain couples TRBV14 to TRBJ1-4; unclear D gene. This CDR3 comprises 16 residues. Germline V gene lookup returns CDR1 SGHDN and CDR2 FVKESK. V was clipped by 0 bases and J by 4 bases, with 12 bases between them. DNA of the CDR3: TGTGCCAGCAGCCAAGACCCTTTGGGTTATAATGAAAAACTGTTTTTT. Protein product: CASSQDPLGYNEKLFF.

The J gene is TRBJ1-6, the V gene TRBV20-1; unclear D gene. This CDR3 contains 15 residues. Germline CDR1 is DFQATT and CDR2 is SNEGSKA (reference sequence). V lost 1 base, J lost 0 bases, and 7 bases lay in between. The DNA of the CDR3 is TGCAGTGCTAGAGTGGAGAGCTCCTATAATTCACCCCTCCACTTT. This encodes CSARVESSYNSPLHF.

This clonotype was seen a few times. The CDR3 bases are TGTGCCAGCCAATCTCAGGGGGCTGAAGAGACCCAGTACTTC. It specifies CASQSQGAEETQYF. The genes are TRBV6-1 and TRBJ2-5, with 8 bases that match TRBD1. CDR3 length: 14 amino acids. J was trimmed by 3 bases and V by 8 bases; bases with no gene match: 8. Germline CDR1 is MNHNS and CDR2 is SASEGT.

As DNA, the CDR3 is TGTGCCAGCAGCTTCCCTTCTAGCGGGGCCACAGATACGCAGTATTTT. It codes for CASSFPSSGATDTQYF. The chain links TRBV5-5 to TRBJ2-3, with 9 nucleotides matching TRBD2. This CDR3 is 16 amino acids long. V was clipped by 2 bases and J by 2 bases; unmatched bases: 6. Germline CDR1 is SGHKS and CDR2 is YYEKEE (reference sequence).

The chain links TRBV11-2 to TRBJ2-3, with TRBD1 identical over 8 bases. The CDR3 is 14 amino acids. V trimming: 11 bases; J trimming: 2 bases; junction bases outside the gene matches: 9. Germline assignment: CDR1 SGHAT and CDR2 FQNNGV. This CDR3 reads CACRQGPTTDTQYF. CDR3 DNA sequence: TGTGCCTGTAGACAGGGGCCCACCACAGATACGCAGTATTTT. Variable domain in full (rest from reference TRBV11-2 and TRBJ2-3): EAGVAQSPRYKIIEKRQSVAFWCNPISGHATLYWYQQILGQGPKLLIQFQNNGVVDDSQLPKDRFSAERLKGVDSTLKIQPAKLEDSAVYLCACRQGPTTDTQYFGPGTRLTVL.

V and J are TRBV5-1 and TRBJ1-2, with D uncertain. This CDR3 has 20 amino acids. Germline assignment: CDR1 SGHRS and CDR2 YFSETQ. CDR3 nucleotide sequence: TGCGCGGCGGGGAGTCAACTACCTATTCTAAAGGCTCCCGCTAACTATGGCTACACCTTC. Translation gives CAAGSQLPILKAPANYGYTF. The whole variable domain, filled in from reference TRBV5-1 and TRBJ1-2, reads KAGVTQTPRYLIKTRGQQVTLSCSPISGHRSVSWYQQTPGQGLQFLFEYFSETQRNKGNFPGRFSGRQFSNSRSEMNVSTLELGDSALYLCAAGSQLPILKAPANYGYTFGSGTRLTVV.

This clonotype occurred a few times. The chain has TRBV20-1 and TRBJ2-1; TRBD1 agrees at 8 bases. V shed 4 bases and J 0 bases; nucleotides not matched to a gene: 5. Germline CDR1 reads DFQATT; CDR2 reads SNEGSKA (reference sequence). The length of the CDR3 is 15 residues. The CDR3 reads CSAIPGTGSYNEQFF. CDR3 DNA: TGCAGTGCTATTCCCGGGACAGGCTCCTACAATGAGCAGTTCTTC.

The rearrangement links TRBV14 to TRBJ2-7; tentatively, D is TRBD1 (5 bases). Germline V gene sequence: CDR1 SGHDN, CDR2 FVKESK. The V end lost 9 bases, the J end lost 0 bases, and 21 bases lay between the germline ends. This CDR3 is built from 16 residues. The CDR3 loop reads CARGSSDSADSYEQYF. As DNA, the CDR3 is TGTGCCAGGGGGTCCTCTGACAGTGCAGACTCCTACGAGCAGTACTTC.

V and J are TRBV2 and TRBJ2-1; 8 positions match TRBD2. Looked up from germline, CDR1 is SNHLY and CDR2 is FYNNEI. The CDR3 sequence is 18 residues long. Trimming at V came to 6 bases and at J to 9 bases, leaving 22 bases not matched to a gene. The CDR3 nucleotides are TGTGCCAGCAGACCGGGACTAGTCACTCCCTCCCCCTTCAGTGAGCAGTTCTTC. Residues: CASRPGLVTPSPFSEQFF.

This clonotype was seen a few times. The chain uses TRBV7-9 and TRBJ2-4; 10 bases are a match to TRBD2. V gave up 5 bases and J gave up 3 bases; unmatched junction bases: 13. Germline V gene sequence: CDR1 SEHNR, CDR2 FQNEAQ (reference sequence). The CDR3 is 18 residues long. CDR3 DNA sequence: TGTGCCAGCAGCACCCAGGAGCTAGCGGGGGCCCTCAAAAACATTCAGTACTTC. As protein: CASSTQELAGALKNIQYF.

V usage is TRBV23-1 and J usage is TRBJ1-5; D is unclear. TRBV23-1 is annotated as an ORF whose role is uncertain. The CDR3 totals 14 residues. V lost 0 bases, J lost 1 base, and 4 bases lay in between. This chain's CDR3 is CASSQSISNQPQHF. The CDR3 DNA reads TGCGCCAGCAGTCAATCTATCAGCAATCAGCCCCAGCATTTT.

The rearrangement uses TRBV20-1 and TRBJ2-5, with D possibly TRBD1 on 5 matching bases. The CDR3 is 14 residues long. Germline lookup yields CDR1 DFQATT and CDR2 SNEGSKA (reference sequence). Trimming removed 3 bases from V and 2 bases from J, with 13 bases in between. Here the CDR3 reads CSASFRAFQETQYF. CDR3 in DNA: TGCAGTGCTAGTTTCAGGGCCTTTCAAGAGACCCAGTACTTC.

In this sample, this clonotype turned up a few times. The chain links TRBV5-5 to TRBJ2-7; D ambiguous. This CDR3 is built from 15 residues. Trimming pared 0 bases from V and 2 bases from J, leaving 12 bases between. Germline CDR1 is SGHKS and CDR2 is YYEKEE (reference sequence). The CDR3 sequence is CASSLDPYLTYEQYF. In DNA, the CDR3 is TGTGCCAGCAGCTTGGACCCATATTTGACCTACGAGCAGTACTTC.

V usage is TRBV28 and J usage is TRBJ2-7; 10 bases align to TRBD2. V shed 3 bases, J shed 3 bases, and the junction held 8 bases outside the gene matches. This CDR3 contains 16 residues. In germline, CDR1 is MDHEN, CDR2 SYDVKM. CDR3 protein: CASSFDIAGGHYEQYF. DNA for the CDR3: TGTGCCAGCAGTTTCGACATAGCGGGAGGACACTACGAGCAGTACTTC.

Many counts were recorded for this clonotype. The J gene is TRBJ2-1, the V gene TRBV28; tentatively, D is TRBD1 (6 bases). CDR1 and CDR2 from the germline V gene are MDHEN and SYDVKM. V was clipped by 0 bases and J by 7 bases, with 7 bases between them. This CDR3 is 13 amino acids long. CDR3 coding DNA: TGTGCCAGCAGTTTATGGCAGGGGAATGAGCAGTTCTTC. Its translation: CASSLWQGNEQFF.

About this clonotype itself: The germline gene is not matched at one end of the junction; a read error may be the cause. The chain is built from TRBV27 and TRBJ2-1, with D unresolved. The CDR3 totals 13 residues. Germline V gene data show CDR1 as MNHEY and CDR2 as SMNVEV (reference sequence). CDR3 nucleotides: TGTGCCAGCTCCTGGAGCTCCTGCAATGAGCAGTTCTTC. It translates to CASSWSSCNEQFF.

This clonotype was seen at least ten times. The chain links TRBV6-6 to TRBJ1-2, with TRBD1 matching over 9 bases. Germline V gene sequence: CDR1 MNHNY, CDR2 SVGAGI (reference sequence). This CDR3 is 15 amino acids long. The V segment lost 6 bases and the J segment 5 bases; nucleotides outside the gene matches: 10. In DNA form, the CDR3 reads TGTGCCAGCAGCCGATACGGACAGGGGACGTATGGCTACACCTTC. It translates to CASSRYGQGTYGYTF.

Many counts were recorded for this clonotype. The chain carries TRBV28 and TRBJ2-1; D is unresolved. The CDR3 consists of 11 residues. Germline V CDR1 and CDR2: MDHEN, SYDVKM. The V and J ends lost 6 bases and 9 bases respectively, with 9 bases between them. The CDR3 region is CASRSRIEQFF. CDR3 nucleotides: TGTGCCAGCAGGTCAAGGATTGAGCAGTTCTTC.

The rearrangement links TRBV28 to TRBJ2-5, with D unclear. Trimming removed 3 bases from V and 2 bases from J, with 13 bases in between. This CDR3 comprises 15 residues. Per the germline V gene, CDR1 is MDHEN and CDR2 is SYDVKM. In DNA form, the CDR3 reads TGTGCCAGCAGTTTGGGTGGCACAAGACAAGAGACCCAGTACTTC. This codes for CASSLGGTRQETQYF.

The chain carries TRBV4-1 and TRBJ2-7; 10 bases are shared with TRBD2. The CDR3 is 16 residues long. In germline, CDR1 is MGHRA, CDR2 YSYEKL. V lost 2 bases, J lost 4 bases, and 8 bases stayed unmatched. The CDR3 DNA reads TGCGCCAGCAGCCAATTCCCTAGCGGGAGTTCATACGAGCAGTACTTC. Its translation is CASSQFPSGSSYEQYF.

This clonotype was seen only once. The chain joins TRBV20-1 to TRBJ1-1; the D gene is possibly TRBD1 (5 bases). Germline V gene data show CDR1 as DFQATT and CDR2 as SNEGSKA (reference sequence). The CDR3 is 15 residues long. With 2 bases removed from V and 4 bases from J, the gap between germline ends came to 17 bases. The CDR3 sequence: CSARRGGLMGTEAFF. CDR3 in DNA: TGCAGTGCTAGACGGGGGGGTCTCATGGGCACTGAAGCTTTCTTT.

V usage is TRBV3-1 and J usage is TRBJ2-2; TRBD1 or TRBD2 may be the D gene (6 bases each). Trimming shortened V by 1 base and J by 4 bases, and 13 bases separated the two germline ends. Germline CDR1 is LGHDT and CDR2 is YNNKEL (reference sequence). This CDR3 has 16 residues. The CDR3 protein is CASSQGPGASTGELFF. The DNA for the CDR3 is TGTGCCAGCAGCCAAGGCCCGGGGGCGAGCACCGGGGAGCTGTTTTTT.